This T cell receptor beta chain was found in a study of CD8 T cells in ankylosing spondylitis (dated by TCRdb to about 2017). At the level of the whole study: The study set out to find disease-linked TCR variants by profiling T cell receptor beta repertoires in ankylosing spondylitis patients and healthy donors. The full study cohort comprised around 25 ankylosing spondylitis patients and roughly 110 healthy donors. Samples of peripheral blood were taken, and for ankylosing spondylitis patients, synovial fluid was collected as well.

Taken from cysteine to phenylalanine, the CDR3 has 12 residues. The sequence is cut down to CDR3 DNA, 36 bases in frame from base 1. Per the germline V gene (reference sequence), GTSNPN is the CDR1 and SVGIG is the CDR2. V lost 3 bases and J lost 1 base; the stretch between them is 6 bases long. Overall study outcomes, separate from this receptor: Blood from ankylosing spondylitis patients appeared to be characterized by a TCR beta motif made up of several highly homologous amino acid variants. The disease-linked clones were reported as significantly enriched in matched synovial fluid samples from ankylosing spondylitis patients. Some motif variants had previously been reported in the synovial fluid and blood of reactive arthritis patients, which suggests shared mechanisms of disease initiation. The disease-linked clones showed a CD8+ phenotype and occurred at relatively low frequencies in peripheral blood.

TCRdb names Illumina HiSeq 2500 as the instrument used. Quantitative 5'-RACE with molecular barcodes was used to prepare TCR beta libraries. On the authors' methods: A new computational method based on a probabilistic model of VDJ rearrangement was used to identify disease-linked TCR variants. Using fastp at Q25 and MiXCR, TCRdb reprocessed the public reads and kept productive beta chains. Each entry is one CDR3 protein sequence, shown with its most common DNA and genes. What appears here as the V and J calls and clone size reflects TCRdb's work, not the paper's. The sample table lists 200,000 to 250,000 distinct CDR3 sequences, 8.2% of them with a count of one. More than 4.5% of the sample lies in the top ten. This clonotype showed up many times. This receptor's antigen is unknown. Base quality data are lacking; no much larger clone is found one base away.

The source is a female donor with ankylosing spondylitis or in good health (not recorded which). Here the chain combines TRBV30 and TRBJ2-5; no confident D gene assignment can be made. The sequenced material came from blood, either unsorted or a sorted T cell fraction (not recorded which). The sequenced DNA: TGTGCCTGGAGCAGATCCCAAGAGACCCAGTACTTC. It translates to CAWSRSQETQYF.